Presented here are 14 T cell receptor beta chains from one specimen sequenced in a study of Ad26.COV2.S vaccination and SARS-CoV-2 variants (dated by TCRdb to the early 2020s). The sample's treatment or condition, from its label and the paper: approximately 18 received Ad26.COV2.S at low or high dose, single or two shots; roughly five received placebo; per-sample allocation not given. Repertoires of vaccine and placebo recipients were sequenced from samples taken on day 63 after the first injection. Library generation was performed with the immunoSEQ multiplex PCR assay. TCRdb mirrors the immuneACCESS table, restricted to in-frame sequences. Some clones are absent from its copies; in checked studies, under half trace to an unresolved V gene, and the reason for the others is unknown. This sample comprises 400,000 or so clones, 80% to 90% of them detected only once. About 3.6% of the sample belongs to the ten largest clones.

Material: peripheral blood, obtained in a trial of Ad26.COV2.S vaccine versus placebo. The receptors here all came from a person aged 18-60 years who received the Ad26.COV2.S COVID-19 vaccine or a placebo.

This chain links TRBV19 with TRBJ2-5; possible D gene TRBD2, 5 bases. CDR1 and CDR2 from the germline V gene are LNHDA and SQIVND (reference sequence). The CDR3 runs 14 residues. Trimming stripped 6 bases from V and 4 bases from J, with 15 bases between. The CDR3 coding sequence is TGTGCCAGTAGCTGGTCTAGCAAGAGAGAGACCCAGTACTTC. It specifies CASSWSSKRETQYF. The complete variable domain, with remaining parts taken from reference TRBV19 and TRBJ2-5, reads DGGITQSPKYLFRKEGQNVTLSCEQNLNHDAMYWYRQDPGQGLRLIYYSQIVNDFQKGDIAEGYSVSREKKESFPLTVTSAQKNPTAFYLCASSWSSKRETQYFGPGTRLLVL.

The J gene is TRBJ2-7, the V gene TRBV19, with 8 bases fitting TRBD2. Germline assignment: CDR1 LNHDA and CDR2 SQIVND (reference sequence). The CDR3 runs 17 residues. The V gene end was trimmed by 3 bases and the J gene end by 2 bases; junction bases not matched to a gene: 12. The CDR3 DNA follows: TGTGCCAGTAGTATCGCCCCAACCCAGCGGGGGCCCTACGAGCAGTACTTC. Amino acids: CASSIAPTQRGPYEQYF.

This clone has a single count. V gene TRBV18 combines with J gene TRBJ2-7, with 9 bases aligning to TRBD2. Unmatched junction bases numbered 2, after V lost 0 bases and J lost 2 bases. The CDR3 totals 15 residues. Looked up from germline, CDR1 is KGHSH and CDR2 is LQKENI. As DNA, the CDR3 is TGTGCCAGCTCACCACCGGTAGCGGGGGCCTACGAGCAGTACTTC. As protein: CASSPPVAGAYEQYF.

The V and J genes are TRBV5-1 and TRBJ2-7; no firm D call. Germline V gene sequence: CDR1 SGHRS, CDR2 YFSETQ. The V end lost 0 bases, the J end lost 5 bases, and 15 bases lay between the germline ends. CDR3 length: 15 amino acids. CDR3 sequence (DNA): TGCGCCAGCAGCTTGGGTCAGACGGGTTCCAACGAGCAGTACTTC. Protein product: CASSLGQTGSNEQYF.

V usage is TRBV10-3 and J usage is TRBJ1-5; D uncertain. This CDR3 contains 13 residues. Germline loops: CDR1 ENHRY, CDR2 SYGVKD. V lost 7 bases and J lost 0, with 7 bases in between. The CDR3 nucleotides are TGTGCCATCACCTTATATAGCAATCAGCCCCAGCATTTT. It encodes CAITLYSNQPQHF.

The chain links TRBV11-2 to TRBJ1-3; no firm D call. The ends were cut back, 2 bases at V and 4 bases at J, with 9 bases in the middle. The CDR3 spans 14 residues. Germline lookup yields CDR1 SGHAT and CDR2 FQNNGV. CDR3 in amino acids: CASSLSQPGNTIYF. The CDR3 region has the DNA TGTGCCAGCAGCTTAAGTCAGCCGGGAAACACCATATATTTT.

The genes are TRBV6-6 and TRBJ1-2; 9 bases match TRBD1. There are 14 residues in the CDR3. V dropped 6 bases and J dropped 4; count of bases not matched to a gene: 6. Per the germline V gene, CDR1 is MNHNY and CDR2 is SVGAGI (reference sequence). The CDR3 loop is CASSLGQGLYGYTF. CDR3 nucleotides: TGTGCCAGCAGCTTGGGACAGGGTCTCTATGGCTACACCTTC.

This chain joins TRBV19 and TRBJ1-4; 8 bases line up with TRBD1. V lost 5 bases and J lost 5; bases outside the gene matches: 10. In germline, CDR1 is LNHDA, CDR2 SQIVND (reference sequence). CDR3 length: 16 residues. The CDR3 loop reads CASSLRTGFPNEKLFF. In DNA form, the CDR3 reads TGTGCCAGTAGTTTAAGGACAGGGTTTCCGAATGAAAAACTGTTTTTT. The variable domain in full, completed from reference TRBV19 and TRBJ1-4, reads DGGITQSPKYLFRKEGQNVTLSCEQNLNHDAMYWYRQDPGQGLRLIYYSQIVNDFQKGDIAEGYSVSREKKESFPLTVTSAQKNPTAFYLCASSLRTGFPNEKLFFGSGTQLSVL.

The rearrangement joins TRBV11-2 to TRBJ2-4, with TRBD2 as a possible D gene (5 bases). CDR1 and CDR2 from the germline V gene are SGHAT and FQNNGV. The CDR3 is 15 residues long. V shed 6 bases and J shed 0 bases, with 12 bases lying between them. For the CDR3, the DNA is TGTGCCAGCAGTACGCCGGGGTTAGCCAAAAACATTCAGTACTTC. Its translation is CASSTPGLAKNIQYF.

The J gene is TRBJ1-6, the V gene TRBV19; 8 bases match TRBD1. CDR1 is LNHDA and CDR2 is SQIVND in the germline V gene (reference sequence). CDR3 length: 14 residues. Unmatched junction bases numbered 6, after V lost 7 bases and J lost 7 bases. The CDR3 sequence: CASIATGENSPLHF. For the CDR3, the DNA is TGTGCCAGTATCGCGACAGGGGAGAATTCACCCCTCCACTTT.

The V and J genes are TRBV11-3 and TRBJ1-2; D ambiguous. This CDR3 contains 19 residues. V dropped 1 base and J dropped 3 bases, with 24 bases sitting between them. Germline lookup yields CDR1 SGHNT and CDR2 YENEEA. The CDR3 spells CASSLVSGEDSKVYYGYTF. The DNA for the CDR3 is TGTGCCAGCAGCTTAGTATCTGGGGAAGACTCAAAAGTATACTATGGCTACACCTTC.

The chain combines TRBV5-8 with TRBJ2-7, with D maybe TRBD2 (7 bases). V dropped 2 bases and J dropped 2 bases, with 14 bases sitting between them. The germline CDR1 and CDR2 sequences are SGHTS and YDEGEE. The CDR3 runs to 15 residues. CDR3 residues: CASSFLGGGAYEQYF. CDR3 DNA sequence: TGTGCCAGCAGCTTTTTGGGGGGGGGCGCCTACGAGCAGTACTTC.

The CDR3 protein is CASRLAGGHEQYF. As DNA, the CDR3 is TGTGCCAGCAGGCTAGCGGGGGGTCACGAGCAGTACTTC. The chain links TRBV27 to TRBJ2-7; TRBD2 aligns across 11 bases. The CDR3 extends over 13 amino acids. V dropped 6 bases and J dropped 5; count of bases not matched to a gene: 3. Germline values: CDR1 MNHEY, CDR2 SMNVEV (reference sequence).

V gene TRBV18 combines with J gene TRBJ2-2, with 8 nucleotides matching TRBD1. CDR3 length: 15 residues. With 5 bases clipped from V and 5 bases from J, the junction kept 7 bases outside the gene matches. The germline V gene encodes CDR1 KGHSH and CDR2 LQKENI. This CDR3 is CASSSDRAGTGELFF. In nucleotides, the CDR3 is TGTGCCAGCTCATCGGACAGGGCCGGGACCGGGGAGCTGTTTTTT. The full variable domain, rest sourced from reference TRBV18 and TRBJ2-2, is NAGVMQNPRHLVRRRGQEARLRCSPMKGHSHVYWYRQLPEEGLKFMVYLQKENIIDESGMPKERFSAEFPKEGPSILRIQQVVRGDSAAYFCASSSDRAGTGELFFGEGSRLTVL.